Sequencing of this T cell receptor (beta chain) was carried out in a study of T cells in Graves' hyperthyroidism and ophthalmopathy. Findings of the study overall: Blood held most thyroid clonotypes expanded above 0.001 frequency.

V gave up 3 bases and J gave up 1 base; unmatched junction bases: 5. CDR1 and CDR2 from the germline V gene are MDHEN and SYDVKM. The CDR3 is 16 residues long. A few counts support this clonotype. Its antigen remains unidentified. RNA transcripts served as the template for amplifying TCR beta CDR3 regions. Carried out on the TCR CDR3, a first-round RT-PCR used the HTBI primer set. TCRdb reanalysed the multiplex PCR reads using MiXCR and keeps one entry per CDR3 protein. The table has 600,000 or so distinct CDR3 sequences, 14% seen once; the top ten hold roughly an eighth. This chain connects TRBV28 to TRBJ1-5; 8 bases map to TRBD1. What was sequenced was blood. This TCR came from a woman aged 50 to 60 with Graves' ophthalmopathy. The CDR3 DNA reads TGTGCCAGCAGTTTTGGCGACAGGGGAAGCAATCAGCCCCAGCATTTT. Translated, it gives CASSFGDRGSNQPQHF.